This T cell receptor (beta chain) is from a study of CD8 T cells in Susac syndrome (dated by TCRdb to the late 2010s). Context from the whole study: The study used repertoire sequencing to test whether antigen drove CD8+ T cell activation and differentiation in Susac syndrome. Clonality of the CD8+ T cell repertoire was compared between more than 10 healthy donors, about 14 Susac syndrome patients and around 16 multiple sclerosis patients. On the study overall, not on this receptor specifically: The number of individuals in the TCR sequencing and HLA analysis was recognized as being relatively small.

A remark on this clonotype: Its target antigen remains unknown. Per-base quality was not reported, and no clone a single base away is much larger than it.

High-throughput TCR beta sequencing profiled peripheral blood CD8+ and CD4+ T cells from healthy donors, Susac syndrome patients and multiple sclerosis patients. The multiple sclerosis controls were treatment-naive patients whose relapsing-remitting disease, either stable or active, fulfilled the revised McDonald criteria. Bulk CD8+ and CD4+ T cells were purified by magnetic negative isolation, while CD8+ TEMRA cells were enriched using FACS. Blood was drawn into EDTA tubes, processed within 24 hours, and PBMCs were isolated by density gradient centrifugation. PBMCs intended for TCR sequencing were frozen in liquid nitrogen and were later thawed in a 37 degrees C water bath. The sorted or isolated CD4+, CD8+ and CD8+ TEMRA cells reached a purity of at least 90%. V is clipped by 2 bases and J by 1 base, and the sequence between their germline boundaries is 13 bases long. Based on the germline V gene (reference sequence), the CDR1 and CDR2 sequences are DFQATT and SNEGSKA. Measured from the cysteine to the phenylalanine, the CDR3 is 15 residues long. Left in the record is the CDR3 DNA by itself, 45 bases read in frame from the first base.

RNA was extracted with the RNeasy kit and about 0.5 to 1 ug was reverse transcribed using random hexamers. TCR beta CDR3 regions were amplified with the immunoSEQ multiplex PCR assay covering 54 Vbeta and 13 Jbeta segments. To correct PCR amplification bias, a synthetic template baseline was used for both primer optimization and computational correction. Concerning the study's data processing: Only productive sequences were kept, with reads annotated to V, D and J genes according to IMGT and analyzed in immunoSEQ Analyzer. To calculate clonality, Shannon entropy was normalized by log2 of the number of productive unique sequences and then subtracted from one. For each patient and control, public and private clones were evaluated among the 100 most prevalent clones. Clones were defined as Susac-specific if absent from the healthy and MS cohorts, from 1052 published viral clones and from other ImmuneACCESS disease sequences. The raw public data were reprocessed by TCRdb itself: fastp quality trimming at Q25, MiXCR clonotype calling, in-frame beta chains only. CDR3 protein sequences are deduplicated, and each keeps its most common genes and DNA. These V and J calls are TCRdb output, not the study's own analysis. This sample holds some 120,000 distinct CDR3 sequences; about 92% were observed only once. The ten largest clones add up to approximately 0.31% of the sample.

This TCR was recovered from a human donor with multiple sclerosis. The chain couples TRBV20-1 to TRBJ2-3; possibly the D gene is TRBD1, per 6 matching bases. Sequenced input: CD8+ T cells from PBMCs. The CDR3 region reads CSARPRDIGTDTQYF. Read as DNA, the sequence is TGCAGTGCTAGACCCCGGGACATCGGCACAGATACGCAGTATTTT.